Listed below are T cell receptor beta chains from one sample, sequenced in a study of blood T cell repertoires in COVID-19. The table came from immunoSEQ multiplex PCR; TCRdb's copy has only in-frame clones and leaves some out. This sample has 100,000 or so clones, with 60% to 80% found just once. The sequenced sample was peripheral blood. The receptors derive from a woman older than 75 with acute or convalescent COVID-19. Both conserved end residues are part of each CDR3. The order of the fields is D gene, CDR3 length, V gene, J gene, clone size, CDR3 DNA, CDR3 protein. A D gene is named only where the DNA matches it firmly. Only some rows state a clone size, as once, few, many or a class for expanded clones.

D gene: .
CDR3 length: 18
V gene: TRBV28
J gene: TRBJ1-3
clone size: .
CDR3 DNA: TGTGCCAGCAGTTTAAGGAAGGAGCAGGGAAGGAAAGGAAACACCATATATTTT
CDR3 protein: CASSLRKEQGRKGNTIYF

D gene: .
CDR3 length: 11
V gene: TRBV7-9
J gene: TRBJ1-4
clone size: once
CDR3 DNA: TGTGCCAGCACCTCCTCCAGGAGGCTGTTTTTT
CDR3 protein: CASTSSRRLFF

D gene: TRBD1
CDR3 length: 16
V gene: TRBV15
J gene: TRBJ1-5
clone size: few
CDR3 DNA: TGTGCCACCAGCAGTGGACAGGGGGGAAGCAATCAGCCCCAGCATTTT
CDR3 protein: CATSSGQGGSNQPQHF

D gene: .
CDR3 length: 17
V gene: TRBV6-1
J gene: TRBJ2-5
clone size: .
CDR3 DNA: TGTGCCAGCAGTGAAGTAGGGGTCGGGTGGGCTCAAGAGACCCAGTACTTC
CDR3 protein: CASSEVGVGWAQETQYF

D gene: TRBD1
CDR3 length: 13
V gene: TRBV5-8
J gene: TRBJ2-7
clone size: .
CDR3 DNA: TGTGCCAGCAGCTTACGGACAGGCTACGAGCAGTACTTC
CDR3 protein: CASSLRTGYEQYF

D gene: .
CDR3 length: 12
V gene: TRBV18
J gene: TRBJ1-4
clone size: .
CDR3 DNA: TGTGCCAGCTCACCAGGGGGGGCGGAACTGTTTTTT
CDR3 protein: CASSPGGAELFF

D gene: .
CDR3 length: 16
V gene: TRBV5-6
J gene: TRBJ2-3
clone size: .
CDR3 DNA: TGTGCCAGCAGCTTCGACGCGGGGGCCTTCTCGAATACGCAGTATTTT
CDR3 protein: CASSFDAGAFSNTQYF

D gene: TRBD2
CDR3 length: 15
V gene: TRBV19
J gene: TRBJ2-1
clone size: medium-sized
CDR3 DNA: TGTGCCAGTAGTATAGATATCGGGGCGGGGGATGAGCAGTTCTTC
CDR3 protein: CASSIDIGAGDEQFF

D gene: .
CDR3 length: 16
V gene: TRBV4-1
J gene: TRBJ1-5
clone size: once
CDR3 DNA: TGCGCCAGCAGCCAAGAATCCCAGGTTAGCAATCAGCCCCAGCATTTT
CDR3 protein: CASSQESQVSNQPQHF

D gene: TRBD2
CDR3 length: 16
V gene: TRBV5-1
J gene: TRBJ2-3
clone size: .
CDR3 DNA: TGCGCCAGCAGCTTGTGGGCGGGGGGGCATGAAGATACGCAGTATTTT
CDR3 protein: CASSLWAGGHEDTQYF

D gene: TRBD1
CDR3 length: 16
V gene: TRBV4-2
J gene: TRBJ1-4
clone size: .
CDR3 DNA: TGTGCCAGCAGCCAATCCTCGGGAGGGGGCTTTGAAAAACTGTTTTTT
CDR3 protein: CASSQSSGGGFEKLFF

D gene: .
CDR3 length: 13
V gene: TRBV5-6
J gene: TRBJ1-5
clone size: few
CDR3 DNA: TGTGCCAGCAGCCAGGGTCCGGATCAGCCCCAGCATTTT
CDR3 protein: CASSQGPDQPQHF

D gene: TRBD1
CDR3 length: 14
V gene: TRBV25-1
J gene: TRBJ1-1
clone size: .
CDR3 DNA: TGTGCCAGCAGTACTCCTGGGACAGGGGCCAATCGGTTCTTT
CDR3 protein: CASSTPGTGANRFF

D gene: .
CDR3 length: 14
V gene: TRBV7-3
J gene: TRBJ1-1
clone size: .
CDR3 DNA: TGTGCCAGCACTCCCGGGGGAGGAAATACTGAAGCTTTCTTT
CDR3 protein: CASTPGGGNTEAFF

D gene: .
CDR3 length: 14
V gene: TRBV3-1/TRBV3-2
J gene: TRBJ1-1
clone size: once
CDR3 DNA: TGTGCCAGCAGCCAAGTACAGATAAACACTGAAGCTTTCTTT
CDR3 protein: CASSQVQINTEAFF

D gene: .
CDR3 length: 21
V gene: TRBV6-2/TRBV6-3
J gene: TRBJ2-1
clone size: .
CDR3 DNA: TGTGCCAGCAGTTACCGATCCCTCCGGGGGGCGTTAATTTCCGTATACAATGAGCAGTTCTTC
CDR3 protein: CASSYRSLRGALISVYNEQFF

D gene: TRBD1
CDR3 length: 13
V gene: TRBV5-1
J gene: TRBJ2-2
clone size: .
CDR3 DNA: TGCGCCATCTCCTCAGGGGGCACCGGGGAGCTGTTTTTT
CDR3 protein: CAISSGGTGELFF

D gene: .
CDR3 length: 16
V gene: TRBV19
J gene: TRBJ1-2
clone size: few
CDR3 DNA: TGTGCCAGTAGAAGAGGAGGCACAGAAGCTAACTATGGCTACACCTTC
CDR3 protein: CASRRGGTEANYGYTF

D gene: TRBD1
CDR3 length: 16
V gene: TRBV29-1
J gene: TRBJ2-2
clone size: few
CDR3 DNA: TGCAGCGTTGAAGTAGCCCACAGGGGTGACACCGGGGAGCTGTTTTTT
CDR3 protein: CSVEVAHRGDTGELFF

D gene: TRBD1
CDR3 length: 14
V gene: TRBV7-9
J gene: TRBJ1-2
clone size: .
CDR3 DNA: TGTGCCAGCAGCGTATGGGACAGGGATGGGGGCTACACCTTC
CDR3 protein: CASSVWDRDGGYTF

D gene: TRBD1
CDR3 length: 14
V gene: TRBV2
J gene: TRBJ2-6
clone size: .
CDR3 DNA: TGTGCCAGCGGACAGGGGTTTGGGGCCAACGTCCTGACTTTC
CDR3 protein: CASGQGFGANVLTF

D gene: .
CDR3 length: 15
V gene: TRBV27
J gene: TRBJ1-1
clone size: .
CDR3 DNA: TGTGCCAGCAGTTCAGGGGCCGGGGGGCGCACTGAAGCTTTCTTT
CDR3 protein: CASSSGAGGRTEAFF

D gene: TRBD1
CDR3 length: 16
V gene: TRBV5-8
J gene: TRBJ1-5
clone size: .
CDR3 DNA: TGTGCCAGCAGCAAGGACAGGGGGGGAGGGAATCAGCCCCAGCATTTT
CDR3 protein: CASSKDRGGGNQPQHF

D gene: TRBD1
CDR3 length: 15
V gene: TRBV5-1
J gene: TRBJ1-4
clone size: .
CDR3 DNA: TGCGCCAGCAGCTTGTTGGGGACAGGGGATGAAAAACTGTTTTTT
CDR3 protein: CASSLLGTGDEKLFF

D gene: TRBD1
CDR3 length: 17
V gene: TRBV5-6
J gene: TRBJ2-7
clone size: .
CDR3 DNA: TGTGCCAGCAGCTTGGGATCGGGCCACAGGGGGCTCGGGGAGCAGTACTTC
CDR3 protein: CASSLGSGHRGLGEQYF

D gene: .
CDR3 length: 15
V gene: TRBV18
J gene: TRBJ2-7
clone size: .
CDR3 DNA: TGTGCCAGCTCACCACTTCTGCAGGGCTTCAACGAGCAGTACTTC
CDR3 protein: CASSPLLQGFNEQYF

D gene: .
CDR3 length: 15
V gene: TRBV14
J gene: TRBJ1-3
clone size: .
CDR3 DNA: TGTGCCAGCAGCCAAAACTGGGGGCGTGGAGGCACCATATATTTT
CDR3 protein: CASSQNWGRGGTIYF